This TCR beta chain is drawn from a study of shared clonotypes between healthy human individuals. It was at deep level that the assay was run. PCR replicates performed on unsorted PBMC used approximately 320 ng DNA, tens of thousands of T cell genomes. Data came from immunoSEQ multiplex PCR; TCRdb stores just in-frame clones and leaves some out. The sample records hundreds of thousands of clones, around 78% being singletons. Deletions cut 4 bases from V and 2 bases from J, with 12 bases between. The V gene's germline CDR1 is SGHAT and CDR2 FQNNGV. There are 14 residues in the CDR3. This clone was seen just once. The donors were adults (healthy and HIV-negative) with no recent acute infections or vaccinations.

This sequence was found in a woman between 40 and 50 years old in good health. Some clones in this sample may be carry-over from other donors' samples. The chain combines TRBV11-2 with TRBJ2-7; D ambiguous. Sequenced input: PBMCs. The DNA of the CDR3 is TGTGCCAGCAGCTCCCGGGCCCGACCCTACGAGCAGTACTTC. This sequence encodes CASSSRARPYEQYF.